This TCR beta chain stems from a study of control samples from healthy donors and cancer patients (TCRdb year 2020). The library relied on the immunoSEQ multiplex PCR assay. The table comes from immuneACCESS by way of TCRdb, which keeps in-frame sequences with V and J called. Part of the clones is missing from these tables; in studies checked, under half for an unresolved V gene and the rest for unknown reasons. The sample yields 70,000 to 75,000 clones; about 94% were counted once. The top ten hold under 3.5% of the sample. The germline V gene yields SGHRS for CDR1 and YFSETQ for CDR2. Its CDR3 holds 16 amino acids, cysteine through phenylalanine. Just the 48-base CDR3 DNA is kept, in frame starting at base 1. V sheds 0 bases and J sheds 2 bases, leaving 15 bases between their ends. On this clone itself: Its cognate antigen has yet to be identified. Base qualities are not recorded, but no much larger clone differs from it by a single base.

What was sequenced was blood. The clonotype originates from a woman aged 30 to 39 in good health. The chain links TRBV5-1 with TRBJ2-7; the D segment could be TRBD2, given 5 matching bases. The DNA reads TGCGCCAGCAGCTTGGCCCCACGAGGAGGTCCCTACGAGCAGTACTTC. Translated, it gives CASSLAPRGGPYEQYF.